The 24 T cell receptor beta chains given below trace back to one sample, sequenced in a study of human T cells and chemical hapten exposure. Specified time point: healthy volunteer bleed at 2 weeks. Unfractionated whole blood served as the source for total RNA extraction. One entry per CDR3 protein, called by TCRdb with MiXCR from the RACE reads. The data show about 130,000 distinct CDR3 sequences, more than 7.5% seen once. Specimen: whole blood. The receptors come from a male donor in good health. Some clones in this sample may be carry-over from other donors' samples.

This clonotype was seen at least ten times. This sequence joins TRBV29-1 and TRBJ2-4; D remains unclear. This CDR3 region has 15 residues. The V gene lost 7 bases and the J gene lost 12 bases, with 28 bases spanning the gap. The V gene's germline CDR1 is SQVTM and CDR2 ANQGSEA. Written as DNA, the CDR3 is TGCAGCGCCGCTATAGCCTCGGTAGGGCAAGGTGGTCAGTACTTC. Amino acid sequence: CSAAIASVGQGGQYF. Together with reference TRBV29-1 and TRBJ2-4, the CDR3 gives the full variable domain: SAVISQKPSRDICQRGTSLTIQCQVDSQVTMMFWYRQQPGQSLTLIATANQGSEATYESGFVIDKFPISRPNLTFSTLTVSNMSPEDSSIYLCSAAIASVGQGGQYFGAGTRLSVL.

The sample holds a few counts of this clonotype. The chain combines TRBV20-1 with TRBJ1-2, with D possibly TRBD1 on 6 matching bases. The V end was cut by 4 bases, the J end by 4 bases, with 16 bases between. Germline CDR1 is DFQATT and CDR2 is SNEGSKA (reference sequence). The CDR3 has 14 amino acids. The CDR3 DNA reads as TGCAGTGCTATCCTACAGGGATCAGGCTATGGCTACACCTTC. Protein product: CSAILQGSGYGYTF.

This clonotype was counted only a few times. The V and J genes are TRBV5-1 and TRBJ2-3; D may be TRBD1 or TRBD2 (5 bases each). Trimming left V 4 bases short and J 0 bases short, with 15 bases between. This CDR3 comprises 16 residues. The germline gives CDR1 SGHRS, CDR2 YFSETQ. The CDR3 region is CASSGGATVSTDTQYF. DNA of the CDR3: TGCGCCAGCAGCGGGGGAGCCACAGTGAGCACAGATACGCAGTATTTT.

V usage is TRBV29-1 and J usage is TRBJ1-4, with D maybe TRBD1 (5 bases). The ends were cut back, 5 bases at V and 0 bases at J, with 7 bases in the middle. This CDR3 has 13 amino acids. CDR1 and CDR2 (germline): SQVTM, ANQGSEA. CDR3 nucleotide sequence: TGCAGCGTTCAGGGACCAACTAATGAAAAACTGTTTTTT. Translating gives CSVQGPTNEKLFF.

This clonotype showed up many times. The J gene is TRBJ2-2, the V gene TRBV6-5, with 8 bases lining up with TRBD1. The V gene end was trimmed by 1 base and the J gene end by 0 bases; junction bases not matched to a gene: 10. The germline CDR1 and CDR2 sequences are MNHEY and SVGAGI. CDR3 length: 19 amino acids. The CDR3 DNA reads as TGTGCCAGCAGTTACTTCTGGACAGGGAGTTTTTCGAACACCGGGGAGCTGTTTTTT. It encodes CASSYFWTGSFSNTGELFF.

This chain joins TRBV11-2 and TRBJ1-3, with D perhaps TRBD1 (6 bases). The germline CDR1 and CDR2 sequences are SGHAT and FQNNGV. The CDR3 is 16 amino acids. Deletions cut 5 bases from V and 0 bases from J, with 14 bases between. In DNA, the CDR3 is TGTGCCAGCAGCCCCCGGGGGGGCCTCTCTGGAAACACCATATATTTT. Its translation: CASSPRGGLSGNTIYF.

This clonotype has more than one count but fewer than ten. V is TRBV7-2 and J is TRBJ2-3; TRBD2 aligns across 11 bases. This CDR3 region has 15 residues. V shed 2 bases, J shed 6 bases, and the junction held 4 bases outside the gene matches. Germline CDR1 and CDR2: SGHTA and FQGNSA. The CDR3 protein is CASSLFLAGGDTQYF. The CDR3 nucleotides read TGTGCCAGCAGCTTATTTCTAGCGGGGGGTGATACGCAGTATTTT. Complete variable domain (other parts from reference TRBV7-2 and TRBJ2-3): GAGVSQSPSNKVTEKGKDVELRCDPISGHTALYWYRQSLGQGLEFLIYFQGNSAPDKSGLPSDRFSAERTGGSVSTLTIQRTQQEDSAVYLCASSLFLAGGDTQYFGPGTRLTVL.

V and J are TRBV11-3 and TRBJ2-7; TRBD1 agrees at 7 bases. The CDR3 has 13 residues. Unmatched junction bases numbered 4, after V lost 1 base and J lost 7 bases. Germline values: CDR1 SGHNT, CDR2 YENEEA. The CDR3 coding sequence is TGTGCCAGCAGCTTAGGACAGGGTAAAGAGCAGTACTTC. Its translation is CASSLGQGKEQYF. The variable domain in full, with the rest retrieved from reference TRBV11-3 and TRBJ2-7, is EAGVVQSPRYKIIEKKQPVAFWCNPISGHNTLYWYLQNLGQGPELLIRYENEEAVDDSQLPKDRFSAERLKGVDSTLKIQPAELGDSAVYLCASSLGQGKEQYFGPGTRLTVT.

This clonotype was observed many times. The J gene is TRBJ2-2, the V gene TRBV19, with 9 positions matching TRBD2. V dropped 8 bases and J dropped 2; count of bases not matched to a gene: 3. Germline assignment: CDR1 LNHDA and CDR2 SQIVND (reference sequence). This CDR3 comprises 14 residues. The CDR3, as DNA: TGTGCCAGTTTAGCGGGAGTAAACACCGGGGAGCTGTTTTTT. It specifies CASLAGVNTGELFF. Filled out from reference TRBV19 and TRBJ2-2, the complete variable domain reads DGGITQSPKYLFRKEGQNVTLSCEQNLNHDAMYWYRQDPGQGLRLIYYSQIVNDFQKGDIAEGYSVSREKKESFPLTVTSAQKNPTAFYLCASLAGVNTGELFFGEGSRLTVL.

The chain employs TRBV9 and TRBJ1-2; 8 bases match TRBD1. CDR3 size: 15 residues. Germline V gene lookup returns CDR1 SGDLS and CDR2 YYNGEE. The trim removed 6 bases at V and 8 bases at J, leaving 15 bases unmatched. This CDR3 is CASTTAQGAWRGYTF. The CDR3 DNA reads TGTGCCAGCACCACAGCCCAGGGGGCTTGGCGCGGCTACACCTTC. The full variable domain, rest sourced from reference TRBV9 and TRBJ1-2, is DSGVTQTPKHLITATGQRVTLRCSPRSGDLSVYWYQQSLDQGLQFLIQYYNGEERAKGNILERFSAQQFPDLHSELNLSSLELGDSALYFCASTTAQGAWRGYTFGSGTRLTVV.

This clonotype has a count of ten or more. CDR3 sequence: CSAPDSTNYGYTF. The DNA for the CDR3 is TGCAGTGCCCCGGACAGTACTAACTATGGCTACACCTTC. The chain recombines TRBV20-1 with TRBJ1-2, with D possibly matching TRBD1 (6 bases). Germline values: CDR1 DFQATT, CDR2 SNEGSKA (reference sequence). Between the trimmed V and J ends, which lost 6 bases and 0 bases, there was a span of 11 bases. The CDR3 runs 13 residues.

This clonotype has more than one count but fewer than ten. V is TRBV7-9 and J is TRBJ2-7, with 8 bases fitting TRBD2. Losses at the gene ends were 0 bases for V and 2 bases for J; bases not matched to a gene: 3. In germline, CDR1 is SEHNR, CDR2 FQNEAQ (reference sequence). The CDR3 totals 15 residues. This CDR3 is CASSLAPGGTYEQYF. CDR3 in DNA: TGTGCCAGCAGCTTAGCGCCGGGGGGGACCTACGAGCAGTACTTC. Variable domain in full (rest from reference TRBV7-9 and TRBJ2-7): DTGVSQNPRHKITKRGQNVTFRCDPISEHNRLYWYRQTLGQGPEFLTYFQNEAQLEKSRLLSDRFSAERPKGSFSTLEIQRTEQGDSAMYLCASSLAPGGTYEQYFGPGTRLTVT.

This clonotype was counted a few times. The V gene is TRBV29-1, the J gene TRBJ2-1; 10 positions match TRBD2. Germline loops: CDR1 SQVTM, CDR2 ANQGSEA. CDR3 length: 16 residues. V shed 1 base and J 4 bases; nucleotides not matched to a gene: 7. In DNA, the CDR3 is TGCAGCGTTGAAGGGCATCTAGCGGGAGAATACAATGAGCAGTTCTTC. It yields the protein CSVEGHLAGEYNEQFF.

This clonotype was counted many times. The chain's CDR3 is CSARLPSTDTQYF. In nucleotides, the CDR3 is TGCAGTGCCCGACTACCCAGCACAGATACGCAGTATTTT. J is TRBJ2-3 and V is TRBV20-1, with a weak D call TRBD2 (5 bases). This CDR3 is built from 13 residues. The V end was cut by 6 bases, the J end by 0 bases, with 10 bases between. CDR1 is DFQATT and CDR2 is SNEGSKA in the germline V gene (reference sequence).

The chain combines TRBV12-3 or TRBV12-4 with TRBJ1-2, with D unclear. This CDR3 contains 14 residues. With 0 bases removed from V and 7 bases from J, the gap between germline ends came to 12 bases. CDR3 in DNA: TGTGCCAGCAGTTTAGCGGGCCAGACGGGTGGCTACACCTTC. It encodes CASSLAGQTGGYTF.

This clonotype was seen a handful of times. The genes are TRBV10-3 and TRBJ1-2; 8 positions match TRBD1. Trimming at V came to 4 bases and at J to 4 bases, leaving 5 bases not matched to a gene. The CDR3 is 14 residues long. Germline CDR1 reads ENHRY; CDR2 reads SYGVKD. The CDR3 reads CAISVDRASYGYTF. The CDR3 coding sequence is TGTGCCATCAGTGTGGACAGGGCAAGCTATGGCTACACCTTC.

On this clonotype: A much larger clone lies a single base off, so this may be a read error. The chain links TRBV4-3 to TRBJ2-7; either TRBD1 or TRBD2 may fit D (5 bases each). Germline assignment: CDR1 LGHNA and CDR2 YSLEER. This CDR3 contains 17 residues. In DNA form, the CDR3 reads TGCACCAGCAGCCAAGATAGCCAGGGCCAACTAGGGTACGAGCAGTACTTC. It is translated as CTSSQDSQGQLGYEQYF.

The chain is built from TRBV20-1 and TRBJ1-2; D remains ambiguous. CDR1 is DFQATT and CDR2 is SNEGSKA in the germline V gene (reference sequence). The CDR3 sequence is 14 residues long. Trimming pared 0 bases from V and 1 base from J, leaving 9 bases between. CDR3 amino acids: CSARDRSFNYGYTF. CDR3 nucleotide sequence: TGCAGTGCTAGAGATCGGTCTTTTAACTATGGCTACACCTTC.

The table lists this clonotype with a few counts. The chain uses TRBV29-1 and TRBJ2-1; 11 nucleotides match TRBD2. Unmatched junction bases numbered 10, after V lost 0 bases and J lost 0 bases. Germline V lookup: CDR1 SQVTM, CDR2 ANQGSEA. The CDR3 is 19 amino acids. CDR3 nucleotides: TGCAGCGTTGAAGACGCTCCTCTAACTAGCGGGAGCTCCTACAATGAGCAGTTCTTC. Its protein is CSVEDAPLTSGSSYNEQFF.

The chain is built from TRBV12-3 or TRBV12-4 and TRBJ1-2, with D possibly TRBD1 on 5 matching bases. This CDR3 is 14 amino acids long. Trimming removed 3 bases at V and 4 bases at J, with 12 bases between. The CDR3: CASSFRDVGYGYTF. The CDR3 nucleotides are TGTGCCAGCAGTTTCCGGGACGTTGGCTATGGCTACACCTTC.

This clonotype was counted only a few times. The V and J genes are TRBV7-9 and TRBJ2-7, with D tentatively TRBD2 (6 bases). Trimming took off 5 bases at V and 3 bases at J, with 17 bases between the two ends. The CDR3 sequence is 15 residues long. Germline values: CDR1 SEHNR, CDR2 FQNEAQ (reference sequence). In DNA form, the CDR3 reads TGTGCCAGCAGCCCCCCGGCCGGAGGGCACTACGAGCAGTACTTC. Translated, it gives CASSPPAGGHYEQYF.

At least ten counts were recorded for this clonotype. The chain links TRBV29-1 to TRBJ1-6; the match to TRBD1 covers 7 bases. V shed 7 bases and J 5 bases; nucleotides not matched to a gene: 2. The CDR3 has 12 amino acids. The V gene's germline CDR1 is SQVTM and CDR2 ANQGSEA. CDR3 protein: CSAGQDNSPLHF. The CDR3 nucleotides are TGCAGCGCCGGACAGGATAATTCACCCCTCCACTTT.

This clonotype was seen just once. The chain carries TRBV30 and TRBJ1-3; D unresolved. Trimming took off 0 bases at V and 0 bases at J, with 9 bases between the two ends. CDR3 length: 15 residues. Germline CDR1 GTSNPN, CDR2 SVGIG (reference sequence). The CDR3 protein is CAWSVGIPSGNTIYF. As DNA, the CDR3 is TGTGCCTGGAGTGTTGGAATCCCCTCTGGAAACACCATATATTTT.

Of note for this clonotype: A much larger clone sits a single nucleotide away, making a read error possible. V and J are TRBV2 and TRBJ2-3, with TRBD2 as a possible D gene (7 bases). CDR3 length: 16 amino acids. The germline gives CDR1 SNHLY, CDR2 FYNNEI. V shed 6 bases and J shed 1 base, with 17 bases lying between them. The CDR3 DNA is TGTGCCAGCAGGGACACCGCGCGGGGGCGCACAGATACGCAGTATTTT. Protein sequence: CASRDTARGRTDTQYF.